A single sample gave rise to the 21 T cell receptor beta chains below, sequenced in a study of blood T cell repertoires in COVID-19. Some clones are missing from TCRdb's copy, which holds only in-frame ones; the method was immunoSEQ multiplex PCR. There are some 56,000 clones in the sample; under 90% occur only once, and 10% to 15% lies in the top ten. The specimen was peripheral blood. The receptors shown here come from a woman aged 80 or older with acute or convalescent COVID-19.

This clone was seen more than once but under ten times. V usage is TRBV29-1 and J usage is TRBJ1-3; no reliable D call. This CDR3 spans 13 amino acids. V lost 4 bases, J lost 2 bases, and 9 bases lay in between. CDR1 is SQVTM, CDR2 ANQGSEA, per germline. The CDR3 DNA reads TGCAGCGTTGCTAGAGGAACTGGAAACACCATATATTTT. This encodes CSVARGTGNTIYF.

V usage is TRBV7-9 and J usage is TRBJ2-3; 8 bases match TRBD2. CDR3 size: 15 residues. The trim removed 0 bases at V and 3 bases at J, leaving 2 bases unmatched. The V gene's germline CDR1 is SEHNR and CDR2 FQNEAQ (reference sequence). For the CDR3, the DNA is TGTGCCAGCAGCTTAGCCTCTAGCGGGACAGATACGCAGTATTTT. Encoded protein: CASSLASSGTDTQYF.

With regard to this clone: An end of the junction differs from the germline gene, which may be a read error. This chain connects TRBV19 to TRBJ2-3, with TRBD1 matching 10 bases. The CDR3 loop spans 15 amino acids. Germline V CDR1 and CDR2: LNHDA, SQIVND (reference sequence). CDR3 residues: CASSIGQGGPDTQYF. The CDR3 nucleotides are TGTGCCAGTAGCATAGGACAGGGGGGCCCAGATACGCAGTATTTT.

V and J are TRBV25-1 and TRBJ1-1; tentative D call: TRBD1 (5 bases). The ends were cut back, 4 bases at V and 7 bases at J, with 16 bases in the middle. The CDR3 is 14 residues long. Germline CDR1 is MGHDK and CDR2 is SYGVNS. CDR3 in DNA: TGTGCCAGCAGTGTAATGATTAACGGGGGTGAAGCTTTCTTT. Amino acid sequence: CASSVMINGGEAFF.

The rearrangement uses TRBV18 and TRBJ2-5, with no clear D. Trimming stripped 6 bases from V and 1 base from J, with 15 bases between. CDR1 is KGHSH and CDR2 is LQKENI in the germline V gene. The CDR3 has 15 amino acids. CDR3 in DNA: TGTGCCAGCTCCCCTTGGGCCCAAACCCAAGAGACCCAGTACTTC. This codes for CASSPWAQTQETQYF.

The J gene is TRBJ1-1, the V gene TRBV11-3; D unclear. The V end was cut by 5 bases, the J end by 9 bases, with 13 bases between. Germline V CDR1 and CDR2: SGHNT, YENEEA. CDR3 length: 12 amino acids. The CDR3 loop is CASSQEVKQAFF. The CDR3 coding sequence is TGTGCCAGCAGCCAGGAGGTGAAGCAAGCTTTCTTT.

The V and J genes are TRBV5-4 and TRBJ1-1; D possibly corresponds to TRBD1 (6 bases). The V gene's germline CDR1 is SGHNT and CDR2 YYREEE (reference sequence). The CDR3 runs to 14 residues. Trimming cost V 3 bases and J 2 bases, with 11 bases left between them. Here the CDR3 reads CASSSTGLNTEAFF. CDR3 nucleotides: TGTGCCAGCAGCTCGACAGGTTTAAACACTGAAGCTTTCTTT.

The genes are TRBV2 and TRBJ1-2; the D gene is possibly TRBD1 (6 bases). The CDR3 is 15 residues long. V was trimmed by 1 base and J by 3 bases, leaving 12 bases between them. Germline V lookup: CDR1 SNHLY, CDR2 FYNNEI. In DNA form, the CDR3 reads TGTGCCAGCAGTGAAGGTGGCAGGGGCGACTATGGCTACACCTTC. It translates to CASSEGGRGDYGYTF.

V usage is TRBV5-4 and J usage is TRBJ1-1, with a weak D call TRBD1 (6 bases). V was trimmed by 0 bases and J by 5 bases, leaving 14 bases between them. The CDR3 has 15 residues. The germline CDR1 and CDR2 sequences are SGHNT and YYREEE (reference sequence). CDR3 protein: CASSLARGQGTEAFF. In nucleotides, the CDR3 is TGTGCCAGCAGCTTGGCCAGAGGCCAGGGGACTGAAGCTTTCTTT.

The chain uses TRBV19 and TRBJ1-2, with D perhaps TRBD1 (6 bases). The CDR3 covers 13 residues. With 8 bases removed from V and 4 bases from J, the gap between germline ends came to 14 bases. The germline gives CDR1 LNHDA, CDR2 SQIVND (reference sequence). The DNA of the CDR3 is TGTGCCAGTTCTACAGGGTTCGGCTATGGCTACACCTTC. This codes for CASSTGFGYGYTF.

The chain is built from TRBV11-2 and TRBJ2-2; TRBD1 might be the D (6 bases). The CDR3 extends over 17 amino acids. The germline V and J ends were trimmed by 5 bases and 2 bases, with 18 bases remaining between them. In germline, CDR1 is SGHAT, CDR2 FQNNGV. The CDR3, as DNA: TGTGCCAGCAGCGCCCTTCGGGGACAACCTAACACCGGGGAGCTGTTTTTT. Amino acids: CASSALRGQPNTGELFF.

This clone has only a few counts. The chain is built from TRBV5-8 and TRBJ1-1; D is undetermined. Trimming took off 4 bases at V and 2 bases at J, with 15 bases between the two ends. Germline V gene sequence: CDR1 SGHTS, CDR2 YDEGEE. The CDR3 loop spans 15 amino acids. CDR3 DNA: TGTGCCAGCAGCCCAGAACAGTTTCTTAACACTGAAGCTTTCTTT. It yields the protein CASSPEQFLNTEAFF.

As regards this clone: Mismatch with germline at one junction end may stem from a read error. The chain combines TRBV10-1 with TRBJ2-1, with D perhaps matching TRBD2 (6 bases). Germline CDR1 is WNHNN and CDR2 is SYGVQD (reference sequence). The CDR3 runs 14 residues. This CDR3 is CATSLGRSHNEQFF. The DNA of the CDR3 is TGCGCCACCAGTTTGGGGAGGTCACACAATGAGCAGTTCTTC.

The chain carries TRBV6-6 and TRBJ1-2; D ambiguous. The CDR3 extends over 14 amino acids. V lost 1 base, J lost 7 bases, and 13 bases lay in between. Germline-derived CDR1 and CDR2 are MNHNY and SVGAGI (reference sequence). For the CDR3, the DNA is TGTGCCAGCAGTTACTTGGCCCAGGATTCTGGCTACACCTTC. This encodes CASSYLAQDSGYTF.

This rearrangement joins TRBV5-1 to TRBJ2-3; 11 bases are shared with TRBD2. The germline V gene has CDR1 SGHRS and CDR2 YFSETQ. Germline trimming cut 7 bases from V and 4 bases from J; bases unmatched to any gene: 8. This CDR3 has 15 amino acids. The CDR3 protein is CASSISGGASDTQYF. The CDR3 DNA reads TGCGCCAGCTCCATTAGCGGGGGGGCATCAGATACGCAGTATTTT.

The chain has TRBV7-2 and TRBJ1-5; D gene uncertain. The CDR3 is 13 amino acids. The V gene's germline CDR1 is SGHTA and CDR2 FQGNSA. The ends were cut back, 1 base at V and 9 bases at J, with 10 bases in the middle. In nucleotides, the CDR3 is TGTGCCAGCAGCTTAGAACAGCTCTCGCCCCAGCATTTT. It is translated as CASSLEQLSPQHF.

The chain recombines TRBV5-1 with TRBJ2-5; 15 nucleotides agree with TRBD2. CDR1 and CDR2 (germline): SGHRS, YFSETQ. The trim removed 6 bases at V and 5 bases at J, leaving 11 bases unmatched. CDR3 length equals 17 residues. The CDR3 DNA is TGCGCCAGCACCACCGGGACTAGCGGGGGGATGAAGGAGACCCAGTACTTC. This gives the protein CASTTGTSGGMKETQYF.

V usage is TRBV3-1 (or the pseudogene TRBV3-2) and J usage is TRBJ1-2; maybe TRBD1 (6 bases). Germline V lookup: CDR1 LGHDT, CDR2 YNNKEL (reference sequence). The CDR3 totals 14 residues. Trimming removed 3 bases from V and 3 bases from J, with 11 bases in between. The CDR3: CASSQLQGHYGYTF. CDR3 DNA sequence: TGTGCCAGCAGCCAGCTGCAGGGGCACTATGGCTACACCTTC.

This clone was counted between two and nine times. This chain links TRBV6-1 with TRBJ2-5, with TRBD2 identical over 9 bases. Unmatched junction bases numbered 5, after V lost 1 base and J lost 5 bases. The CDR3 loop spans 15 amino acids. The germline gives CDR1 MNHNS, CDR2 SASEGT. In nucleotides, the CDR3 is TGTGCCAGCAGTGAAGGGTCAAGCGGGGGGGAGACCCAGTACTTC. It yields the protein CASSEGSSGGETQYF.

The V and J genes are TRBV5-4 and TRBJ1-2; 7 nucleotides align to TRBD1. V shed 4 bases, J shed 10 bases, and the junction held 13 bases outside the gene matches. This CDR3 is built from 14 residues. Germline V gene lookup returns CDR1 SGHNT and CDR2 YYREEE (reference sequence). This CDR3 is CASSDKRTGTDYTF. CDR3 bases: TGTGCCAGCAGCGACAAAAGGACAGGCACAGACTACACCTTC.

CDR3 loop: CASSFSSGEYNEQFF. DNA for the CDR3: TGTGCCAGCAGCTTTTCCAGCGGGGAGTACAATGAGCAGTTCTTC. The J gene is TRBJ2-1, the V gene TRBV11-3; TRBD2 matches 7 bases. The germline CDR1 and CDR2 sequences are SGHNT and YENEEA. The CDR3 runs 15 residues. V was clipped by 3 bases and J by 4 bases; unmatched bases: 6.